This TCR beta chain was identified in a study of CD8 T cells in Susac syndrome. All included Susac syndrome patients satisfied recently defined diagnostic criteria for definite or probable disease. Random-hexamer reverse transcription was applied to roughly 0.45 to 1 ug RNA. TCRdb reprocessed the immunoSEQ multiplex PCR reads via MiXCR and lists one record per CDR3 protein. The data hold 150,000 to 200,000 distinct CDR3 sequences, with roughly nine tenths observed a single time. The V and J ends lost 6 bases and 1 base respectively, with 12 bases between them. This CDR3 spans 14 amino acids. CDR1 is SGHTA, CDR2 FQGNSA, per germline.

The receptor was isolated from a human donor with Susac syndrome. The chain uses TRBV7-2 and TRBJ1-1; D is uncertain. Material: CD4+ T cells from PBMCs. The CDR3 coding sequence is TGTGCCAGCAGTATACGGACGGCGAACACTGAAGCTTTCTTT. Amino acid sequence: CASSIRTANTEAFF.